This T cell receptor (beta chain) originates from a study of identical twins. TCRdb re-called the 5' RACE reads through MiXCR, storing one row per CDR3 protein. Of fewer than 900,000 distinct CDR3 sequences listed, 15% to 20% are singletons. V dropped 1 base and J dropped 0 bases, with 11 bases sitting between them. The CDR3 covers 15 residues. The germline CDR1 and CDR2 sequences are DFQATT and SNEGSKA (reference sequence). In its sample, this clonotype was seen many times. The data also belong to a second study, concerning T cells expressing NK-cell markers.

This chain uses TRBV20-1 with TRBJ2-3, with D hard to call. This receptor was identified in a woman younger than 35 in good health. Sequenced sample: PBMCs. In DNA, the CDR3 is TGCAGTGCTAGAGCCTTTGGACGGAGCACAGATACGCAGTATTTT. Protein product: CSARAFGRSTDTQYF.